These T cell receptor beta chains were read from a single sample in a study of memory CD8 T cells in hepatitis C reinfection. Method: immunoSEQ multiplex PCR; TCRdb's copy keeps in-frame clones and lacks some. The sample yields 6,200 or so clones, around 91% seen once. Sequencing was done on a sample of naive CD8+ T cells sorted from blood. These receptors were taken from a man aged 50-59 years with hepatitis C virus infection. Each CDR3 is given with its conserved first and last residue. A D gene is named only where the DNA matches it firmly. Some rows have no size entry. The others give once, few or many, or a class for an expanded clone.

CDR3aa: CASAPQATNYGYTF
CDR3nt: TGTGCCAGCGCCCCACAGGCCACTAACTATGGCTACACCTTC
j_gene: TRBJ1-2
v_gene: TRBV6-5
abundance: .
d_gene: .

CDR3aa: CAWSATDLTEQYF
CDR3nt: TGTGCCTGGAGTGCGACAGACCTGACCGAGCAGTACTTC
j_gene: TRBJ2-7
v_gene: TRBV30
abundance: .
d_gene: .

CDR3aa: CASSHRRVSGRAETQYF
CDR3nt: TGTGCCAGCAGCCACCGCAGAGTAAGCGGGAGGGCGGAGACCCAGTACTTC
j_gene: TRBJ2-5
v_gene: TRBV4-2
abundance: once
d_gene: TRBD2

CDR3aa: CASSLGQPETQYF
CDR3nt: TGTGCCAGCAGCTTGGGACAGCCGGAGACCCAGTACTTC
j_gene: TRBJ2-5
v_gene: TRBV5-6
abundance: .
d_gene: .

CDR3aa: CASSQGAAGGDEAFF
CDR3nt: TGCGCCAGCAGCCAGGGGGCCGCAGGGGGCGATGAAGCTTTCTTT
j_gene: TRBJ1-1
v_gene: TRBV4-1
abundance: .
d_gene: TRBD1

CDR3aa: CASSRTVLNQPQHF
CDR3nt: TGTGCCAGTAGTAGGACAGTACTCAATCAGCCCCAGCATTTT
j_gene: TRBJ1-5
v_gene: TRBV19
abundance: .
d_gene: .

CDR3aa: CASSPGGNTEAFF
CDR3nt: TGTGCCAGCAGCCCGGGGGGGAACACTGAAGCTTTCTTT
j_gene: TRBJ1-1
v_gene: TRBV7-8
abundance: .
d_gene: .

CDR3aa: CASSLGTGGLEAFF
CDR3nt: TGTGCCAGCAGCTTAGGGACAGGGGGCCTTGAAGCTTTCTTT
j_gene: TRBJ1-1
v_gene: TRBV13
abundance: .
d_gene: TRBD1

CDR3aa: CASSLRVSNEKLFF
CDR3nt: TGTGCCAGCAGCCTCAGGGTTTCTAATGAAAAACTGTTTTTT
j_gene: TRBJ1-4
v_gene: TRBV6-5
abundance: .
d_gene: .

CDR3aa: CASSPDRGIRYGYTF
CDR3nt: TGCGCCAGCAGCCCCGACCGCGGGATCCGCTATGGCTACACCTTC
j_gene: TRBJ1-2
v_gene: TRBV4-3
abundance: .
d_gene: .